Listed below are T cell receptor beta chains from one sample, sequenced in a study of B cell selection in AIRE deficiency. Sequencing used immunoSEQ multiplex PCR; TCRdb keeps in-frame clones, though not all of them. The sample has 20,000 to 25,000 clones, 97% seen once. The sample comprised conventional CD4+ T cells sorted from PBMCs. These TCRs come from a human donor with AIRE deficiency. CDR3s include the opening cysteine and the closing phenylalanine or tryptophan. The order of the fields is J gene, V gene, clone size, D gene, CDR3 DNA, CDR3 protein. D genes are given only for firm matches. Expanded clones are given a class, and other clones once, few, many or no size at all.

J gene: TRBJ1-2
V gene: TRBV6-5
clone size: once
D gene: TRBD1
CDR3 DNA: TGTGCCAGCAGTGTCCGGGACAGGGGGGGGTATGGCTACACCTTC
CDR3 protein: CASSVRDRGGYGYTF

J gene: TRBJ2-1
V gene: TRBV18
clone size: once
D gene: NA
CDR3 DNA: TGTGCCAGCTCACCAGTCAAAGACTCCTACAATGAGCAGTTCTTC
CDR3 protein: CASSPVKDSYNEQFF

J gene: TRBJ2-4
V gene: TRBV7-9
clone size: NA
D gene: NA
CDR3 DNA: TGTGCCACAGCTGCGGACGCTATATTGTCCCGGAACATTCAGTACTTC
CDR3 protein: CATAADAILSRNIQYF

J gene: TRBJ1-1
V gene: TRBV7-9
clone size: once
D gene: NA
CDR3 DNA: TGTGCCAGCAGCTTAGGGTTCGATTCGTCACCCCGGAACACTGAAGCTTTCTTT
CDR3 protein: CASSLGFDSSPRNTEAFF

J gene: TRBJ1-5
V gene: TRBV15
clone size: NA
D gene: TRBD1
CDR3 DNA: TGTGCCACCAGCAGAGAGCGGACAGGGGGCTCCATATATAGCAATCAGCCCCAGCATTTT
CDR3 protein: CATSRERTGGSIYSNQPQHF

J gene: TRBJ1-6
V gene: TRBV11-1
clone size: NA
D gene: TRBD1
CDR3 DNA: TGTGCCAGCAGCCTAACCCTCCGGGACAGCGGACATTCACCCCTCCACTTT
CDR3 protein: CASSLTLRDSGHSPLHF

J gene: TRBJ1-3
V gene: TRBV5-1
clone size: NA
D gene: NA
CDR3 DNA: TGCGCCAGCAGTTCAGGAGGCGGCTCTGGAAACACCATATATTTT
CDR3 protein: CASSSGGGSGNTIYF

J gene: TRBJ2-4
V gene: TRBV28
clone size: once
D gene: NA
CDR3 DNA: TGTGCCAGCAGTTCCGTCGATCGGAGCATTCAGTACTTC
CDR3 protein: CASSSVDRSIQYF

J gene: TRBJ2-7
V gene: TRBV5-3
clone size: NA
D gene: TRBD2
CDR3 DNA: TGTGCCAGAAGCTGCTTGACTAGCAAGCAGTACTTC
CDR3 protein: CARSCLTSKQYF

J gene: TRBJ2-1
V gene: TRBV12-5
clone size: NA
D gene: NA
CDR3 DNA: TGTGCTAGTGGTTTGTTCCAGGGCCATGAGCAGTTCTTC
CDR3 protein: CASGLFQGHEQFF

J gene: TRBJ2-7
V gene: TRBV7-2
clone size: NA
D gene: NA
CDR3 DNA: TGTGCCAGCAGCTTCCCGGGCCGCTCCTACGAGCAGTACTTC
CDR3 protein: CASSFPGRSYEQYF

J gene: TRBJ2-1
V gene: TRBV7-3
clone size: NA
D gene: NA
CDR3 DNA: TGTGCCAGCAGCCCCGGACCCCTGGATGAGCAGTTCTTC
CDR3 protein: CASSPGPLDEQFF

J gene: TRBJ1-1
V gene: TRBV28
clone size: NA
D gene: TRBD1
CDR3 DNA: TGTGCCAGCAAAAACCCGACAGGGGTGAACACTGAAGCTTTCTTT
CDR3 protein: CASKNPTGVNTEAFF

J gene: TRBJ2-1
V gene: TRBV29-1
clone size: NA
D gene: TRBD2
CDR3 DNA: TGCAGCGTTGAGGGGGGGCTAGCGGGAGGGTTTAGTACCTACAATGAGCAGTTCTTC
CDR3 protein: CSVEGGLAGGFSTYNEQFF

J gene: TRBJ2-2
V gene: TRBV19
clone size: NA
D gene: TRBD2
CDR3 DNA: TGTGCTACAAGTACTAGCGGGAGGGGGGAGCTGTTTTTT
CDR3 protein: CATSTSGRGELFF

J gene: TRBJ2-7
V gene: TRBV6-5
clone size: NA
D gene: NA
CDR3 DNA: TGTGCCAGCAGCCGGGACACCTACGAGCAGTACTTC
CDR3 protein: CASSRDTYEQYF

J gene: TRBJ2-5
V gene: TRBV7-9
clone size: once
D gene: TRBD1
CDR3 DNA: TGTGCCAGCAGCTTAGCGACAGGGGTGAAGGAGACCCAGTACTTC
CDR3 protein: CASSLATGVKETQYF

J gene: TRBJ2-2
V gene: TRBV30
clone size: NA
D gene: TRBD2
CDR3 DNA: TGTGCCTGGACCGGGACTAGCGTGAACACCGGGGAGCTGTTTTTT
CDR3 protein: CAWTGTSVNTGELFF

J gene: TRBJ2-1
V gene: TRBV7-9
clone size: NA
D gene: NA
CDR3 DNA: TGTGCCAGCAGCTTATCGGGAACAGATTCGGGCAATGAGCAGTTCTTC
CDR3 protein: CASSLSGTDSGNEQFF

J gene: TRBJ2-3
V gene: TRBV5-1
clone size: NA
D gene: NA
CDR3 DNA: TGCGCCAGCAGCCCCGGGACTCCCACAGATACGCAGTATTTT
CDR3 protein: CASSPGTPTDTQYF

J gene: TRBJ2-4
V gene: TRBV28
clone size: NA
D gene: NA
CDR3 DNA: TGTGCCAGCAGTGCCCCCTTAGGCGGGAAGTGGGCCAAAAACATTCAGTACTTC
CDR3 protein: CASSAPLGGKWAKNIQYF

J gene: TRBJ2-7
V gene: TRBV27
clone size: NA
D gene: NA
CDR3 DNA: TGTGCCAGCAGTTTCGAAGGGGCGTACGAGCAGTACTTC
CDR3 protein: CASSFEGAYEQYF

J gene: TRBJ1-5
V gene: TRBV15
clone size: NA
D gene: NA
CDR3 DNA: TGTGCCACCAGCAGAGATTCTCCTGGGCGTAATCAGCCCCAGCATTTT
CDR3 protein: CATSRDSPGRNQPQHF

J gene: TRBJ2-1
V gene: TRBV28
clone size: NA
D gene: TRBD2
CDR3 DNA: TGTGCCAGCAGTTTACTGGCTAGCGGAGTCCGCAATGAGCAGTTCTTC
CDR3 protein: CASSLLASGVRNEQFF